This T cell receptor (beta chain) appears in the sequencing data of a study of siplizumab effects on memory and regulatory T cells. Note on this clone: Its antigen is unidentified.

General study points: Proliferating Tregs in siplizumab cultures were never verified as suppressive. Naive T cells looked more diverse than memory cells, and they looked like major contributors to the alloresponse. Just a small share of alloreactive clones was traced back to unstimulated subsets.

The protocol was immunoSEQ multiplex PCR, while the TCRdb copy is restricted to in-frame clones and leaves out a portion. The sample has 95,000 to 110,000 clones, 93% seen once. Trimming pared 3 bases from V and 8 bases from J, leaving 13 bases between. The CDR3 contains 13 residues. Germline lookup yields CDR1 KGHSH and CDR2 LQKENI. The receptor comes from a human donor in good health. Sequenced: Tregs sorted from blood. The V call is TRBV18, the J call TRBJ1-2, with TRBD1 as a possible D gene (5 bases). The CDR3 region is CASSPDTVLGYTF. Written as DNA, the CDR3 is TGTGCCAGCTCACCGGACACGGTTCTCGGCTACACCTTC.